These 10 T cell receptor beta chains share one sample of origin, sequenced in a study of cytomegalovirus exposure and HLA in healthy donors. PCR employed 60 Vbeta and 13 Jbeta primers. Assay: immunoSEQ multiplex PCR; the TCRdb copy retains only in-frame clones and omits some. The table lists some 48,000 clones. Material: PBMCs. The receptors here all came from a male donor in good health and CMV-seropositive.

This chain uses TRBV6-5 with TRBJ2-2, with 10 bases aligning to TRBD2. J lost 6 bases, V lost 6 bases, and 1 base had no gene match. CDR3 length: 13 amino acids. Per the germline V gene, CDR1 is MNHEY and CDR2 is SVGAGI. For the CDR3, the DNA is TGTGCCAGCAGAAGCGGGGGGGCCGGGGAGCTGTTTTTT. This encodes CASRSGGAGELFF.

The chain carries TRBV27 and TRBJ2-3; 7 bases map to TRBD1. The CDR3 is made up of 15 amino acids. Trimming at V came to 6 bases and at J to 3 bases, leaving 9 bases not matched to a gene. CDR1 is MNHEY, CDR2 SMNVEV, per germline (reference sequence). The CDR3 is CASSPSPGQTDTQYF. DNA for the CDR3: TGTGCCAGCAGCCCGAGCCCGGGACAGACAGATACGCAGTATTTT.

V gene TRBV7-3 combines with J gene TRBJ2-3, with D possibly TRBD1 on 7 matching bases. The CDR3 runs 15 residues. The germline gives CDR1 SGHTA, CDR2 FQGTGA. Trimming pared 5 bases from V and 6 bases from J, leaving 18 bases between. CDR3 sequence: CASSVTGVGGDTQYF. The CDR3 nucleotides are TGTGCCAGCAGCGTCACAGGGGTTGGGGGGGATACGCAGTATTTT.

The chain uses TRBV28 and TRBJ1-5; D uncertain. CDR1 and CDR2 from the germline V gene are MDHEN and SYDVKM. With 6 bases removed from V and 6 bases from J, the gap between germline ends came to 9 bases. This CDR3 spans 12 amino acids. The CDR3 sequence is CASSLTGQPQHF. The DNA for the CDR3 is TGTGCCAGCAGCCTAACGGGTCAGCCCCAGCATTTT.

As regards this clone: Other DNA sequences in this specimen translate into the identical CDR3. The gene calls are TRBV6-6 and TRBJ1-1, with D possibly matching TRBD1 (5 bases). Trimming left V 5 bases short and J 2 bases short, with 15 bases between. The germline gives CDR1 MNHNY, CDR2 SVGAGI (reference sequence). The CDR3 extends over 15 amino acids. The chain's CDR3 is CASSQVGGGNTEAFF. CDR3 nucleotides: TGTGCCAGCAGTCAGGTCGGGGGGGGAAACACTGAAGCTTTCTTT.

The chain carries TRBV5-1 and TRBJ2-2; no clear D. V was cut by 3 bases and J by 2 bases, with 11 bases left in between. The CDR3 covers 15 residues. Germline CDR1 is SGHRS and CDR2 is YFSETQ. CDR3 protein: CASSSGGGNTGELFF. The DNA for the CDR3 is TGCGCCAGCAGCTCCGGTGGTGGTAACACCGGGGAGCTGTTTTTT.

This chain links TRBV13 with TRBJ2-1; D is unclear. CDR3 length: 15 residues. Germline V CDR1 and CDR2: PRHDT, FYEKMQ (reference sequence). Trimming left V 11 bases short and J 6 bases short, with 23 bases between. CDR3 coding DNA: TGTGCCTCACCCATGGCAGGTAGTTATCCCAATGAGCAGTTCTTC. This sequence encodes CASPMAGSYPNEQFF.

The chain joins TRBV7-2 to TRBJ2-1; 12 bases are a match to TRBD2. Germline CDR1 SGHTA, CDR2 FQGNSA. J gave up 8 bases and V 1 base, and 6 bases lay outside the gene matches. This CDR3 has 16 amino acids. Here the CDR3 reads CASSLVSSGGADEQFF. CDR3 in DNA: TGTGCCAGCAGCTTAGTGTCTAGCGGGGGGGCGGATGAGCAGTTCTTC.

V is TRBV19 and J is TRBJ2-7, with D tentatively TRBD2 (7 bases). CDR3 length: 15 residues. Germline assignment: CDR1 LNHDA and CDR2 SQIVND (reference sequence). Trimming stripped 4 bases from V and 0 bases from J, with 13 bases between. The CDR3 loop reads CASSKLAGASYEQYF. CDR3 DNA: TGTGCCAGTAGTAAGCTCGCGGGGGCCTCCTACGAGCAGTACTTC.

The DNA of the CDR3 is TGTGCCAGCAGCTCCTCAGGGGCGGGCGGGGAGCTGTTTTTT. This translates into CASSSSGAGGELFF. This chain links TRBV11-2 with TRBJ2-2, with D possibly matching TRBD1 (6 bases). This CDR3 region has 14 residues. Per germline, CDR1 SGHAT and CDR2 FQNNGV. The germline V and J ends were trimmed by 4 bases and 7 bases, with 13 bases remaining between them.